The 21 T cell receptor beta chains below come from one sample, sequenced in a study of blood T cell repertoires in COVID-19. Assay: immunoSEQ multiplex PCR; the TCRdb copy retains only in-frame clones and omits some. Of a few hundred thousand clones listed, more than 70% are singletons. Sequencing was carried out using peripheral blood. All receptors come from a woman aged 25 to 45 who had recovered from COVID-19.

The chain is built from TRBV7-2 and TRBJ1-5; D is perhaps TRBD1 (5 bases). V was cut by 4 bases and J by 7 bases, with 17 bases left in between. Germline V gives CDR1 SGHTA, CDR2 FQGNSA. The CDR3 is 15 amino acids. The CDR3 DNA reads TGTGCCAGCAGCTCGTCCGCTGGGGGGGGACAGCCCCAGCATTTT. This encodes CASSSSAGGGQPQHF.

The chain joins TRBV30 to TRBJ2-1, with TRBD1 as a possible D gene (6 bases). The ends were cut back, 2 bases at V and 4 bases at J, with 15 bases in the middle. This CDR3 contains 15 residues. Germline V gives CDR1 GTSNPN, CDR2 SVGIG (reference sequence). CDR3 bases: TGTGCCTGGAGTCACGGGTTAGGGGGATACAATGAGCAGTTCTTC. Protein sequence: CAWSHGLGGYNEQFF.

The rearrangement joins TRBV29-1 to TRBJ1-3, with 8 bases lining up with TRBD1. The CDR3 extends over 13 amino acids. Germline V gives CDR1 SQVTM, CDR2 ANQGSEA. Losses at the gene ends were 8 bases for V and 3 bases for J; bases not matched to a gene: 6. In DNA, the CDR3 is TGCAGCATCGCAGGGGGCCATGGAAACACCATATATTTT. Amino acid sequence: CSIAGGHGNTIYF. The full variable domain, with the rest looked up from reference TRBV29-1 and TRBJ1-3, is SAVISQKPSRDICQRGTSLTIQCQVDSQVTMMFWYRQQPGQSLTLIATANQGSEATYESGFVIDKFPISRPNLTFSTLTVSNMSPEDSSIYLCSIAGGHGNTIYFGEGSWLTVV.

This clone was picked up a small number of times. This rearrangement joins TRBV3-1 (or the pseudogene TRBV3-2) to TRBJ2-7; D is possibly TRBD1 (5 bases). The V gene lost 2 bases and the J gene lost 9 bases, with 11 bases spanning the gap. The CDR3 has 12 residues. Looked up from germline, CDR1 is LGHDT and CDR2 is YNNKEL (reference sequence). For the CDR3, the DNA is TGTGCCAGCAGCCAAAGCGACAGTAGGCAGTACTTC. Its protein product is CASSQSDSRQYF.

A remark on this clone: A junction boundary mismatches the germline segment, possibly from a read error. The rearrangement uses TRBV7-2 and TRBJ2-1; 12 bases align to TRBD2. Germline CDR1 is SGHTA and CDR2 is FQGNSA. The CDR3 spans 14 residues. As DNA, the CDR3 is TGTGCCAGCAGCTTAGAGCTAGCGGGGGGGCAAACGCTCTTC. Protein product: CASSLELAGGQTLF. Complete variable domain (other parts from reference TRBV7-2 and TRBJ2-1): GAGVSQSPSNKVTEKGKDVELRCDPISGHTALYWYRQSLGQGLEFLIYFQGNSAPDKSGLPSDRFSAERTGGSVSTLTIQRTQQEDSAVYLCASSLELAGGQTLFGPGTRLTVL.

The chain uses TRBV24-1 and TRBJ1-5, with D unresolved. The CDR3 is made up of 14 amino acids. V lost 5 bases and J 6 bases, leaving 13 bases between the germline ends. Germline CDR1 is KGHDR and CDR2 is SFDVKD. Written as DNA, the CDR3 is TGTGCCACCAGTGCTCGGGGTTACGCTCAGCCCCAGCATTTT. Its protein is CATSARGYAQPQHF.

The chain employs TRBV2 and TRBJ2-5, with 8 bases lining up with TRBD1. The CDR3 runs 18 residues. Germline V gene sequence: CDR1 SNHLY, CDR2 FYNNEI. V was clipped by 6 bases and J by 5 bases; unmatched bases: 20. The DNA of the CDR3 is TGTGCCAGCAGGACAACCGGGACAGGATATGGACTGGGGGAGACCCAGTACTTC. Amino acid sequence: CASRTTGTGYGLGETQYF.

The CDR3 loop reads CASSPLRRTSYEQYF. The CDR3 bases are TGTGCCAGCAGCCCACTTAGGCGGACATCCTACGAGCAGTACTTC. The V gene is TRBV5-6, the J gene TRBJ2-7; D is possibly TRBD1 (5 bases). The germline V and J ends were trimmed by 4 bases and 1 base, with 15 bases remaining between them. This CDR3 spans 15 amino acids. The germline V gene encodes CDR1 SGHDT and CDR2 YYEEEE.

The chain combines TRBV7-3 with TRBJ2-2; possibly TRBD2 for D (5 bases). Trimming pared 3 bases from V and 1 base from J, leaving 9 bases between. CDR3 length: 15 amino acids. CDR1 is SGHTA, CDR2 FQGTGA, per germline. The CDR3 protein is CASSFLAGNTGELFF. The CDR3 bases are TGTGCCAGCAGCTTCTTGGCGGGGAACACCGGGGAGCTGTTTTTT.

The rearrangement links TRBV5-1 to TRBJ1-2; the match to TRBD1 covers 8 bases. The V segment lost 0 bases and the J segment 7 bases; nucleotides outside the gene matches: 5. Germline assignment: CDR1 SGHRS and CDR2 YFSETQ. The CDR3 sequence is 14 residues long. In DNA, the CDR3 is TGCGCCAGCAGCTTGGAGGGACAGGAGAGTGGCTACACCTTC. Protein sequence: CASSLEGQESGYTF.

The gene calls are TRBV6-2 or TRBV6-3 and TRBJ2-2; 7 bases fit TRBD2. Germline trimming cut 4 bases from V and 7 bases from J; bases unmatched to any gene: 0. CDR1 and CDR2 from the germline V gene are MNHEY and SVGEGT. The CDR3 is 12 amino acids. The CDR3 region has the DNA TGTGCCAGCAGTTGGGGGGGCGGGGAGCTGTTTTTT. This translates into CASSWGGGELFF.

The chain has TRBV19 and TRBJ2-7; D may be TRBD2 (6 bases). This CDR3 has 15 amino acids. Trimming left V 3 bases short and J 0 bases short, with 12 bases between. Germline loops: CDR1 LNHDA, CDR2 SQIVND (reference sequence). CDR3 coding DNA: TGTGCCAGTAGTATCCGACGGGAGAGCTCCTACGAGCAGTACTTC. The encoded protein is CASSIRRESSYEQYF.

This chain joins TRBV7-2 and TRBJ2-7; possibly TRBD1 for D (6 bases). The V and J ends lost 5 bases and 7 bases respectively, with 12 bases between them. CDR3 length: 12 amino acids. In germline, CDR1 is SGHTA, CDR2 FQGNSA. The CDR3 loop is CASSEGQSEQYF. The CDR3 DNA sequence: TGTGCCAGCAGCGAAGGACAGTCAGAGCAGTACTTC.

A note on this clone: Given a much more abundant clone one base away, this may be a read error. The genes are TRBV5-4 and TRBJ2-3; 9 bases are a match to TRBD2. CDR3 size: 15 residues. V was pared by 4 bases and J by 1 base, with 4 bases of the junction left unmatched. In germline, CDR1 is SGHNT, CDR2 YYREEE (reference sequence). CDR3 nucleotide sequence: TGTGCCAGCAGCCCGACTAGCGGAGGCACAGATACGCAGTATTTT. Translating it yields CASSPTSGGTDTQYF.

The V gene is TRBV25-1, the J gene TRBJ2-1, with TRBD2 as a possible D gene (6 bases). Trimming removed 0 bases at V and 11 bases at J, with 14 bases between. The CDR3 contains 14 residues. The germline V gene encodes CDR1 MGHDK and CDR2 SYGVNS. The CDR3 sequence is CASSEYNVEGQQFF. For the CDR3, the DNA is TGTGCCAGCAGTGAATATAACGTGGAGGGTCAGCAGTTCTTC.

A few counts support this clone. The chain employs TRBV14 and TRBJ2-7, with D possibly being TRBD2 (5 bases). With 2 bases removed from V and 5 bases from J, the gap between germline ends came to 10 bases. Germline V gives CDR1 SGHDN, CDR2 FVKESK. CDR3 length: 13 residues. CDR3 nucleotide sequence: TGTGCCAGCAGCCAAAAGCTAGCCCACGAGCAGTACTTC. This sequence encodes CASSQKLAHEQYF. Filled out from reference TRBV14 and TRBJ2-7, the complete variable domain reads EAGVTQFPSHSVIEKGQTVTLRCDPISGHDNLYWYRRVMGKEIKFLLHFVKESKQDESGMPNNRFLAERTGGTYSTLKVQPAELEDSGVYFCASSQKLAHEQYFGPGTRLTVT.

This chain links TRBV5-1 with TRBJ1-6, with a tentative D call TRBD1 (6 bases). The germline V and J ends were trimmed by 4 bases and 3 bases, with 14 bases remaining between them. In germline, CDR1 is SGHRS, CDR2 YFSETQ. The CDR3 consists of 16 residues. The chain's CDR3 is CASSAQGGFYNSPLHF. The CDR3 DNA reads TGCGCCAGCAGCGCACAGGGTGGATTCTATAATTCACCCCTCCACTTT.

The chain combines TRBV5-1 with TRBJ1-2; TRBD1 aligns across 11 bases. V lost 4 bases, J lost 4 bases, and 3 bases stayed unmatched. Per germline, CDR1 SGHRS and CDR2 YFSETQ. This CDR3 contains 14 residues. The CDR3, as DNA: TGCGCCAGCAGCGGCGGACAGGGGGCCTATGGCTACACCTTC. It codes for CASSGGQGAYGYTF.

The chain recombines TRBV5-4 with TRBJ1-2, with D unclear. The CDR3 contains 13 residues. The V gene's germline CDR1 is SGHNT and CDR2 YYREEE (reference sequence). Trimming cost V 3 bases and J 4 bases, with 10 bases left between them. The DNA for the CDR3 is TGTGCCAGCAGCTCCACAATTTTCTATGGCTACACCTTC. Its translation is CASSSTIFYGYTF. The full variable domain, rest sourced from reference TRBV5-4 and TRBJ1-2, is ETGVTQSPTHLIKTRGQQVTLRCSSQSGHNTVSWYQQALGQGPQFIFQYYREEENGRGNFPPRFSGLQFPNYSSELNVNALELDDSALYLCASSSTIFYGYTFGSGTRLTVV.

CDR3 loop: CASGQGNQPQHF. The CDR3 nucleotides read TGTGCCAGCGGCCAGGGAAATCAGCCCCAGCATTTT. This chain links TRBV7-3 with TRBJ1-5; perhaps TRBD1 as D (5 bases). The CDR3 extends over 12 amino acids. Trimming cost V 8 bases and J 4 bases, with 9 bases left between them. Germline-derived CDR1 and CDR2 are SGHTA and FQGTGA.

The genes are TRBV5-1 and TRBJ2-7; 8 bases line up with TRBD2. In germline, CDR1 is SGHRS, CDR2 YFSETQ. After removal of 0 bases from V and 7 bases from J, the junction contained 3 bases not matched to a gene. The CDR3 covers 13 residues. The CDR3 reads CASSLGPGGEQYF. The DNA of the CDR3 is TGCGCCAGCAGCTTGGGGCCGGGAGGGGAGCAGTACTTC.